A single T cell receptor beta chain is shown here with its context. As yet, its antigen is unknown. Sequenced by immunoSEQ multiplex PCR; TCRdb stores in-frame clones only, minus some. Found here are about 88,000 clones, 90% of them singletons; the top ten hold around 5.8%. This specimen belongs to a study of T cell responses to AZD1222 COVID-19 vaccine. Broader study findings: Only a handful of AZD1222 recipients were seropositive at baseline.

J lost 5 bases, V lost 8 bases, and 14 bases had no gene match. This CDR3 spans 16 amino acids. Germline lookup yields CDR1 GTSNPN and CDR2 SVGIG (reference sequence). The chain employs TRBV30 and TRBJ2-5; 13 bases match TRBD2. This clonotype originated in an adult who received the AZD1222 COVID-19 vaccine. The sample consisted of peripheral blood, taken 28 days after the second AZD1222 dose. The CDR3 bases are TGTGCCCGCACAACGGGACTAGCGGGGAGAGGGGAGACCCAGTACTTC. Translation: CARTTGLAGRGETQYF. Combining the CDR3 with reference TRBV30 and TRBJ2-5 gives the whole variable domain SQTIHQWPATLVQPVGSPLSLECTVEGTSNPNLYWYRQAAGRGLQLLFYSVGIGQISSEVPQNLSASRPQDRQFILSSKKLLLSDSGFYLCARTTGLAGRGETQYFGPGTRLLVL.